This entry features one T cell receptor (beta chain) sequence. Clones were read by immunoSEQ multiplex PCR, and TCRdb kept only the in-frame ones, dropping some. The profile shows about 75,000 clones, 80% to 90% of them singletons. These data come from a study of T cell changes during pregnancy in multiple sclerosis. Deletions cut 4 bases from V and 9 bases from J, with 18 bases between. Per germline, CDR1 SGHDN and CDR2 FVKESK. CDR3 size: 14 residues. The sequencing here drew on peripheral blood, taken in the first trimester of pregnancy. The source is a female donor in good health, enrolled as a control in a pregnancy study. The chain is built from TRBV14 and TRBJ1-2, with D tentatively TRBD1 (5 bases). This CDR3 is CASSRNAGKYSYTF. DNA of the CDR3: TGTGCCAGCAGCCGTAACGCAGGGAAGTATAGCTACACCTTC.